These 13 T cell receptor beta chains came from one sample sequenced in a study of T cell changes during pregnancy in multiple sclerosis. Generated by immunoSEQ multiplex PCR, the TCRdb table keeps only in-frame clones and is missing some. The profile shows 55,000 to 65,000 clones, approximately 94% of them singletons. Here the sequenced sample was CD8+ T cells from peripheral blood mononuclear cells, taken in the third trimester of pregnancy. These receptors originate from a female donor with multiple sclerosis, enrolled in a pregnancy study.

V and J are TRBV5-6 and TRBJ2-5; 14 nucleotides align to TRBD2. The CDR3 contains 15 residues. Germline trimming cut 6 bases from V and 5 bases from J; bases unmatched to any gene: 6. Germline V gene data show CDR1 as SGHDT and CDR2 as YYEEEE. The CDR3 protein is CASIPGLAGVETQYF. The CDR3 DNA reads TGTGCCAGCATCCCGGGACTAGCGGGAGTGGAGACCCAGTACTTC.

The chain employs TRBV4-3 and TRBJ1-2; TRBD1 agrees at 8 bases. Germline V gives CDR1 LGHNA, CDR2 YSLEER. J gave up 6 bases and V 4 bases, and 10 bases lay outside the gene matches. There are 15 residues in the CDR3. The CDR3: CASSRTGQGGDGYTF. CDR3 DNA sequence: TGCGCCAGCAGCCGTACTGGACAGGGCGGAGATGGCTACACCTTC.

J is TRBJ2-1 and V is TRBV4-1, with TRBD2 identical over 8 bases. Trimming removed 4 bases from V and 8 bases from J; junction bases left unmatched: 7. The CDR3 extends over 14 amino acids. Germline CDR1 is MGHRA and CDR2 is YSYEKL. The CDR3 DNA reads as TGCGCCAGCAGCCTCAGGAGCGGGGGTGATGAGCAGTTCTTC. Amino acid sequence: CASSLRSGGDEQFF.

The rearrangement joins TRBV12-5 to TRBJ2-5; D might be TRBD1 (6 bases). Deletions cut 1 base from V and 5 bases from J, with 11 bases between. The CDR3 has 14 residues. Germline V gene data show CDR1 as LGHNT and CDR2 as FRNRAP. CDR3 residues: CASGLETGLETQYF. The CDR3, as DNA: TGTGCTAGTGGTTTGGAAACAGGGTTGGAGACCCAGTACTTC.

In this sample, this clone is large (0.1 to 1%). The rearrangement joins TRBV11-2 to TRBJ2-3; 9 bases are shared with TRBD1. The J segment lost 2 bases and the V segment lost 2 bases, leaving 14 bases of the junction unmatched. Germline V gene lookup returns CDR1 SGHAT and CDR2 FQNNGV. The CDR3 has 19 residues. The CDR3 DNA reads TGTGCCAGCAGCTTAATCGGCTGGGGACAGGGAATGGTCACAGATACGCAGTATTTT. It encodes CASSLIGWGQGMVTDTQYF.

This chain uses TRBV5-1 with TRBJ2-3, with 15 bases matching TRBD2. This CDR3 region has 17 residues. CDR1 is SGHRS, CDR2 YFSETQ, per germline. The V and J ends lost 0 bases and 3 bases, in that order; junction bases with no gene match: 2. The CDR3 is CASSLEGLAGGTDTQYF. Written as DNA, the CDR3 is TGCGCCAGCAGCTTGGAGGGACTAGCGGGAGGAACAGATACGCAGTATTTT.

The chain links TRBV27 to TRBJ2-2; no definite D call. The CDR3 is 12 amino acids. V was shortened by 4 bases and J by 3 bases, with 3 bases between the two germline ends. CDR1 is MNHEY, CDR2 SMNVEV, per germline (reference sequence). CDR3 DNA: TGTGCCAGCAGTTCTTACACCGGGGAGCTGTTTTTT. This encodes CASSSYTGELFF.

This clone was seen repeatedly, ten times or more. In DNA form, the CDR3 reads TGTGCCAGCAGCCTAACTAGCGGGCAATACAATGAGCAGTTCTTC. Protein: CASSLTSGQYNEQFF. This sequence joins TRBV7-2 and TRBJ2-1; 9 nucleotides match TRBD2. Germline CDR1 SGHTA, CDR2 FQGNSA. This CDR3 region has 15 residues. V gave up 5 bases and J gave up 4 bases; unmatched junction bases: 6.

In this sample, this clone turned up once. The chain has TRBV11-2 and TRBJ2-7; TRBD1 agrees at 9 bases. The CDR3 has 16 amino acids. With V trimmed by 0 bases and J by 3 bases, 6 bases remained unmatched. CDR1 and CDR2 (germline): SGHAT, FQNNGV. This CDR3 is CASSLDTGTGNYEQYF. Here the CDR3 DNA reads TGTGCCAGCAGCTTAGACACTGGGACAGGGAACTACGAGCAGTACTTC.

This clone appeared a single time. This chain links TRBV19 with TRBJ1-1; no clear D. CDR3 length equals 19 residues. V lost 3 bases and J 0 bases, leaving 23 bases between the germline ends. Looked up from germline, CDR1 is LNHDA and CDR2 is SQIVND (reference sequence). The CDR3 sequence: CASSINAPRLGSMNTEAFF. The CDR3 DNA reads TGTGCCAGTAGTATTAACGCCCCGCGACTGGGGAGCATGAACACTGAAGCTTTCTTT. The variable domain in full, completed from reference TRBV19 and TRBJ1-1, reads DGGITQSPKYLFRKEGQNVTLSCEQNLNHDAMYWYRQDPGQGLRLIYYSQIVNDFQKGDIAEGYSVSREKKESFPLTVTSAQKNPTAFYLCASSINAPRLGSMNTEAFFGQGTRLTVV.

This chain joins TRBV28 and TRBJ1-1; D perhaps matches TRBD1 (6 bases). Germline V CDR1 and CDR2: MDHEN, SYDVKM. V lost 3 bases and J 6 bases, leaving 26 bases between the germline ends. The CDR3 covers 18 residues. The CDR3 DNA sequence: TGTGCCAGCAGTTTCCCCGGGGCCCAAGGGGGAACATCGGCTGAAGCTTTCTTT. This encodes CASSFPGAQGGTSAEAFF.

The gene calls are TRBV13 and TRBJ1-2, with a weak D call TRBD1 (6 bases). V was cut by 1 base and J by 4 bases, with 16 bases left in between. The V gene's germline CDR1 is PRHDT and CDR2 FYEKMQ (reference sequence). The CDR3 is 16 amino acids. The CDR3 DNA sequence: TGTGCCAGCAGCTTAGCGGTGGCAGGGGCCTCCTATGGCTACACCTTC. Protein: CASSLAVAGASYGYTF.

The gene calls are TRBV21-1 and TRBJ2-1; the table names TRBD2, a call not compared with the DNA. TRBV21-1 is noted as a pseudogene. The length of the CDR3 is 17 residues. In DNA, the CDR3 is TGTGCCAGCAGCAAAGGGGAGGGCGCGTTTACATTTGGTGAGCAGTTCTTC. It encodes CASSKGEGAFTFGEQFF.